The 12 T cell receptor beta chains below all came from one sample that was sequenced in a study of early T cells in non-severe SARS-CoV-2 infection. TCRdb ran MiXCR on the 5' RACE reads and lists one entry per CDR3 protein. The data hold approximately 77,000 distinct CDR3 sequences, with roughly 4.7% observed a single time. Sample: whole blood, taken at baseline. Every receptor here comes from an adult who was a healthcare worker with PCR-confirmed SARS-CoV-2 infection or an uninfected control (not recorded which).

Details on this clonotype: A much larger clonotype is one base distant, so this may be a read error. The V call is TRBV6-2 or TRBV6-3, the J call TRBJ2-2; 7 nucleotides line up with TRBD2. J lost 6 bases, V lost 4 bases, and 5 bases had no gene match. CDR3 length: 14 residues. The germline gives CDR1 MNHEY, CDR2 SVGEGT. CDR3: CASSSGTIAGELFF. In nucleotides, the CDR3 is TGTGCCAGCAGTTCCGGGACTATCGCCGGGGAGCTGTTTTTT.

This chain uses TRBV19 with TRBJ2-5; maybe TRBD2 (5 bases). There are 14 residues in the CDR3. V gave up 5 bases and J gave up 5 bases, with 15 bases separating them. The germline V gene has CDR1 LNHDA and CDR2 SQIVND (reference sequence). CDR3 sequence reads: CASSRERLGETQYF. The CDR3 region has the DNA TGTGCCAGTAGTCGGGAACGTCTTGGGGAGACCCAGTACTTC.

This chain joins TRBV5-1 and TRBJ1-3; the match to TRBD1 covers 10 bases. The CDR3 contains 13 residues. V dropped 4 bases and J dropped 8; count of bases not matched to a gene: 3. Per germline, CDR1 SGHRS and CDR2 YFSETQ. This CDR3 is CASSTGQGDTIYF. For the CDR3, the DNA is TGCGCCAGCAGCACCGGACAGGGGGACACCATATATTTT.

This chain connects TRBV12-3 or TRBV12-4 to TRBJ2-1; tentatively, D is TRBD2 (5 bases). V lost 7 bases and J lost 9, with 13 bases in between. CDR3 length equals 12 residues. This chain's CDR3 is CASTLTSGEQFF. In DNA, the CDR3 is TGTGCCAGCACCCTCACAAGCGGTGAGCAGTTCTTC.

This clonotype was found a few times. V is TRBV19 and J is TRBJ1-1, with unresolved D. Germline CDR1 reads LNHDA; CDR2 reads SQIVND (reference sequence). V was shortened by 6 bases and J by 6 bases, with 8 bases between the two germline ends. The CDR3 runs to 11 residues. The CDR3 region has the DNA TGTGCCAGTAGCCGGAGTTCTGAAGCTTTCTTT. Protein product: CASSRSSEAFF.

The genes are TRBV5-1 and TRBJ2-7; no clear D gene. Deletions cut 5 bases from V and 3 bases from J, with 15 bases between. The CDR3 loop spans 14 amino acids. Germline CDR1 and CDR2: SGHRS and YFSETQ. This CDR3 is CASRASRNFYEQYF. The CDR3 DNA reads as TGCGCCAGCAGGGCGAGCAGGAACTTCTACGAGCAGTACTTC.

The V call is TRBV3-1, the J call TRBJ2-7; D is perhaps TRBD2 (5 bases). The CDR3 is made up of 15 amino acids. Deletions cut 3 bases from V and 0 bases from J, with 12 bases between. From germline, CDR1 is LGHDT and CDR2 YNNKEL (reference sequence). CDR3 loop: CASSQGAGYSYEQYF. The CDR3 coding sequence is TGTGCCAGCAGCCAGGGCGCGGGTTACTCCTACGAGCAGTACTTC.

This clonotype turned up a few times. The chain couples TRBV11-2 to TRBJ2-2, with D hard to call. Germline CDR1 is SGHAT and CDR2 is FQNNGV. V lost 1 base, J lost 7 bases, and 10 bases lay in between. This CDR3 contains 14 residues. The CDR3: CASSLVRRGGELFF. The DNA of the CDR3 is TGTGCCAGCAGCTTAGTGAGGCGCGGCGGGGAGCTGTTTTTT.

V and J are TRBV7-6 and TRBJ2-2; the match to TRBD2 covers 7 bases. CDR3 size: 17 residues. Germline CDR1 SGHVS, CDR2 FNYEAQ. V lost 1 base, J lost 7 bases, and 12 bases stayed unmatched. The CDR3 protein is CASSLGNAGVRVGELFF. The CDR3 region has the DNA TGTGCCAGCAGCTTAGGAAACGCGGGAGTTCGTGTCGGGGAGCTGTTTTTT.

This chain uses TRBV6-5 with TRBJ1-4; D perhaps matches TRBD1 (6 bases). This CDR3 spans 14 amino acids. In germline, CDR1 is MNHEY, CDR2 SVGAGI. The ends were cut back, 4 bases at V and 7 bases at J, with 13 bases in the middle. The CDR3 coding sequence is TGTGCCAGCAGTTCCGACAGGAGTAGTGAAAAACTGTTTTTT. Protein sequence: CASSSDRSSEKLFF.

This clonotype was recorded many times. This chain links TRBV12-3 or TRBV12-4 with TRBJ2-7, with TRBD1 matching over 10 bases. V shed 6 bases and J 1 base; nucleotides not matched to a gene: 6. The CDR3 runs 15 residues. CDR3: CASSLGTGVSYEQYF. CDR3 bases: TGTGCCAGCAGCCTCGGGACAGGGGTATCCTACGAGCAGTACTTC.

This clonotype was counted only a few times. The chain uses TRBV6-5 and TRBJ1-1; D remains unclear. Trimming took off 6 bases at V and 3 bases at J, with 14 bases between the two ends. This CDR3 has 14 amino acids. Per germline, CDR1 MNHEY and CDR2 SVGAGI. The CDR3 is CASSRLGGDTEAFF. The DNA of the CDR3 is TGTGCCAGCAGCCGCCTTGGCGGGGACACTGAAGCTTTCTTT.